A single sample gave rise to the 4 T cell receptor beta chains below, sequenced in a study of CD8+ T cells in alopecia areata. Treatment given: oral pan-JAK inhibitor, 5-10 mg twice daily. cDNA serving as the sequencing template came from extracted, reverse transcribed RNA. The repertoire was sequenced with immunoSEQ multiplex PCR; TCRdb's copy has only in-frame clones and lacks some. The sample carries 50,000 to 65,000 clones, about 45% recorded once. The material was CD8+ T cells sorted from blood, obtained at approximately week 37, from a patient treated with tofacitinib. The source of these receptors is a human donor with alopecia areata.

V is TRBV29-1 and J is TRBJ2-2; D uncertain. The germline gives CDR1 SQVTM, CDR2 ANQGSEA. This CDR3 comprises 13 residues. V was pared by 5 bases and J by 5 bases, with 12 bases between. CDR3 sequence reads: CSVTDAWTGELFF. The DNA for the CDR3 is TGCAGCGTTACAGATGCGTGGACCGGGGAGCTGTTTTTT.

This chain links TRBV2 with TRBJ2-7; unclear D gene. The CDR3 contains 13 residues. The germline V gene encodes CDR1 SNHLY and CDR2 FYNNEI. V was shortened by 3 bases and J by 3 bases, with 9 bases between the two germline ends. The CDR3 loop reads CASSDPPVYEQYF. CDR3 DNA: TGTGCCAGCAGTGATCCCCCGGTCTACGAGCAGTACTTC. Variable domain in full (rest from reference TRBV2 and TRBJ2-7): EPEVTQTPSHQVTQMGQEVILRCVPISNHLYFYWYRQILGQKVEFLVSFYNNEISEKSEIFDDQFSVERPDGSNFTLKIRSTKLEDSAMYFCASSDPPVYEQYFGPGTRLTVT.

Here the CDR3 reads CASSSLALQETQYF. DNA of the CDR3: TGTGCCAGCAGCTCACTAGCGCTCCAAGAGACCCAGTACTTC. J is TRBJ2-5 and V is TRBV7-9, with TRBD2 matching over 7 bases. Germline trimming cut 4 bases from V and 1 base from J; bases unmatched to any gene: 3. Germline values: CDR1 SEHNR, CDR2 FQNEAQ (reference sequence). There are 14 residues in the CDR3.

This chain joins TRBV27 and TRBJ2-7; D remains unclear. This CDR3 spans 12 amino acids. Germline CDR1 reads MNHEY; CDR2 reads SMNVEV (reference sequence). The V end lost 1 base, the J end lost 3 bases, and 4 bases lay between the germline ends. For the CDR3, the DNA is TGTGCCAGCAGTTTATTCTACTACGAGCAGTACTTC. Translated, it gives CASSLFYYEQYF.